Below, 29 T cell receptor beta chains from the same sample are listed, as sequenced in a study of monozygotic twins with inflammatory bowel disease. TCRdb reprocessed the 5' RACE reads and stores each CDR3 protein as one record, lacking DNA. This table holds about 350,000 distinct CDR3 sequences. The specimen was blood. These receptors were taken from a human donor with ulcerative colitis or Crohn's disease, or a healthy co-twin of an affected twin (not recorded which).

The chain is built from TRBV6-5 and TRBJ2-3; TCRdb gives TRBD1 as the D gene, but with no DNA this cannot be confirmed. Germline loops: CDR1 MNHEY, CDR2 SVGAGI. The CDR3 sequence is 16 residues long. CDR3 region: CASSYGAGSSTDTQYF.

The V gene is TRBV20-1, the J gene TRBJ2-3; the TCRdb D gene call, TRBD2, has no DNA to confirm it. This CDR3 is 13 amino acids long. Germline loops: CDR1 DFQATT, CDR2 SNEGSKA (reference sequence). The CDR3 spells CSAPSGSTDTQYF.

The chain links TRBV20-1 to TRBJ2-1. CDR1 is DFQATT and CDR2 is SNEGSKA in the germline V gene (reference sequence). The CDR3 consists of 14 residues. CDR3 sequence: CSARDTFSINEQFF.

The CDR3 is CASSPDYADTQYF. The J gene is TRBJ2-3, the V gene TRBV7-9. The CDR3 has 13 amino acids. CDR1 and CDR2 from the germline V gene are SEHNR and FQNEAQ (reference sequence).

The CDR3 spells CASSLDTGRYGYTF. The chain employs TRBV7-9 and TRBJ1-2; the D call from TCRdb, TRBD1, cannot be confirmed without DNA. Germline V gene data show CDR1 as SEHNR and CDR2 as FQNEAQ (reference sequence). The CDR3 length is 14 residues.

V is TRBV6-1 and J is TRBJ2-6. Looked up from germline, CDR1 is MNHNS and CDR2 is SASEGT. CDR3 length equals 15 residues. The CDR3 sequence: CASSERSTGANVLTF.

CDR3 protein: CASSLARGETNEKLFF. The V and J genes are TRBV5-1 and TRBJ1-4. Germline V gene sequence: CDR1 SGHRS, CDR2 YFSETQ. The CDR3 consists of 16 residues. Full variable domain (missing parts from reference TRBV5-1 and TRBJ1-4): KAGVTQTPRYLIKTRGQQVTLSCSPISGHRSVSWYQQTPGQGLQFLFEYFSETQRNKGNFPGRFSGRQFSNSRSEMNVSTLELGDSALYLCASSLARGETNEKLFFGSGTQLSVL.

The chain combines TRBV25-1 with TRBJ2-7; TCRdb's D gene call, TRBD1, goes unchecked for lack of DNA. The germline gives CDR1 MGHDK, CDR2 SYGVNS. This CDR3 is built from 14 residues. CDR3: CASSEVDRMNEQYF.

This sequence joins TRBV12-3 or TRBV12-4 and TRBJ1-5; lacking DNA, the TRBD1 call made by TCRdb goes unchecked. The CDR3 runs 15 residues. CDR3 protein: CASSHNRGVAEPQHF.

This chain links TRBV24-1 with TRBJ2-1; the TRBD2 assignment by TCRdb is unverifiable without DNA. Germline lookup yields CDR1 KGHDR and CDR2 SFDVKD. The CDR3 sequence is 15 residues long. This CDR3 is CATSDPGTSIYEQFF.

Here the CDR3 reads CASSPDPTLYEQYF. The rearrangement joins TRBV7-9 to TRBJ2-7. Germline lookup yields CDR1 SEHNR and CDR2 FQNEAQ (reference sequence). This CDR3 has 14 residues.

The chain has TRBV15 and TRBJ1-1. Germline V lookup: CDR1 LNHNV, CDR2 YYDKDF (reference sequence). The CDR3 totals 13 residues. CDR3 loop: CATSRDLNTEAFF. The whole variable domain, remainder taken from reference TRBV15 and TRBJ1-1, is DAMVIQNPRYQVTQFGKPVTLSCSQTLNHNVMYWYQQKSSQAPKLLFHYYDKDFNNEADTPDNFQSRRPNTSFCFLDIRSPGLGDTAMYLCATSRDLNTEAFFGQGTRLTVV.

The V and J genes are TRBV19 and TRBJ2-1; TCRdb's D call of TRBD1 is untestable without DNA. Germline loops: CDR1 LNHDA, CDR2 SQIVND (reference sequence). CDR3 length equals 15 residues. CDR3 loop: CASSMGTGLGNEQFF.

The rearrangement links TRBV5-1 to TRBJ1-4. The CDR3 consists of 15 residues. Germline-derived CDR1 and CDR2 are SGHRS and YFSETQ. The CDR3 reads CASSPRPALKEKLFF. Together with reference TRBV5-1 and TRBJ1-4, the CDR3 gives the full variable domain: KAGVTQTPRYLIKTRGQQVTLSCSPISGHRSVSWYQQTPGQGLQFLFEYFSETQRNKGNFPGRFSGRQFSNSRSEMNVSTLELGDSALYLCASSPRPALKEKLFFGSGTQLSVL.

V gene TRBV12-3 or TRBV12-4 combines with J gene TRBJ2-7; TCRdb names TRBD1, which stays unverified in the absence of DNA. The CDR3 is 15 residues long. This CDR3 is CASSFVGARVYEQYF.

This sequence joins TRBV3-1 and TRBJ2-7; TCRdb's D gene call, TRBD1, goes unchecked for lack of DNA. The CDR3 loop spans 13 amino acids. The V gene's germline CDR1 is LGHDT and CDR2 YNNKEL (reference sequence). The CDR3 here is CASSQGGSHEQYF.

CDR3 residues: CASSDSISSNTGELFF. V is TRBV6-4 and J is TRBJ2-2. The germline gives CDR1 MRHNA, CDR2 SNTAGT. The CDR3 contains 16 residues.

The genes are TRBV24-1 and TRBJ2-1; TCRdb's D call of TRBD2 is untestable without DNA. Germline V gives CDR1 KGHDR, CDR2 SFDVKD. The length of the CDR3 is 13 residues. The CDR3 loop is CATGTSGSNEQFF.

J is TRBJ1-2 and V is TRBV30. CDR1 and CDR2 (germline): GTSNPN, SVGIG (reference sequence). This CDR3 comprises 12 residues. Here the CDR3 reads CAWSLSGRGYTF. Combining the CDR3 with reference TRBV30 and TRBJ1-2 gives the whole variable domain SQTIHQWPATLVQPVGSPLSLECTVEGTSNPNLYWYRQAAGRGLQLLFYSVGIGQISSEVPQNLSASRPQDRQFILSSKKLLLSDSGFYLCAWSLSGRGYTFGSGTRLTVV.

This CDR3 is CASRSSGSYEQYF. V usage is TRBV5-1 and J usage is TRBJ2-7; with no DNA, the TCRdb D assignment of TRBD2 cannot be verified. The CDR3 is 13 residues long. Germline CDR1 SGHRS, CDR2 YFSETQ.

V is TRBV19 and J is TRBJ1-6; TCRdb selects TRBD1, and the lack of DNA leaves this call unchecked. This CDR3 has 15 amino acids. Per germline, CDR1 LNHDA and CDR2 SQIVND (reference sequence). The chain's CDR3 is CASSILGQGTSPLHF.

The rearrangement uses TRBV20-1 and TRBJ1-1; as DNA is missing, the TRBD1 call by TCRdb cannot be tested. Germline values: CDR1 DFQATT, CDR2 SNEGSKA (reference sequence). The CDR3 sequence is 13 residues long. The CDR3 here is CSATRTDLSEAFF.

The rearrangement joins TRBV5-1 to TRBJ2-7; TCRdb reports TRBD1, a call that lacks DNA to check it against. Germline V gives CDR1 SGHRS, CDR2 YFSETQ. The CDR3 is 13 residues long. CDR3 loop: CASSLDGGNEQYF.

This sequence joins TRBV10-1 and TRBJ2-2; the D call of TRBD1 rests on TCRdb alone, since no DNA is present to check it. CDR1 is WNHNN, CDR2 SYGVQD, per germline (reference sequence). This CDR3 spans 12 amino acids. The CDR3 sequence is CASKDREGRLFF.

The CDR3: CASRKTGAYEQYF. The J gene is TRBJ2-7, the V gene TRBV12-3 or TRBV12-4; TCRdb lists TRBD1, though no DNA is available to test this call. The CDR3 sequence is 13 residues long.

This chain uses TRBV5-1 with TRBJ2-5; TCRdb picks TRBD1, but there is no DNA to check that call. The CDR3 has 13 residues. The germline CDR1 and CDR2 sequences are SGHRS and YFSETQ. CDR3 in amino acids: CASSLSGKETQYF.

V gene TRBV2 combines with J gene TRBJ2-2. The CDR3 extends over 14 amino acids. CDR1 and CDR2 from the germline V gene are SNHLY and FYNNEI. The CDR3 loop is CASSVAENTGELFF. Full variable domain (rest looked up from reference TRBV2 and TRBJ2-2): EPEVTQTPSHQVTQMGQEVILRCVPISNHLYFYWYRQILGQKVEFLVSFYNNEISEKSEIFDDQFSVERPDGSNFTLKIRSTKLEDSAMYFCASSVAENTGELFFGEGSRLTVL.

The V and J genes are TRBV3-1 and TRBJ2-1. The CDR3 runs to 15 residues. CDR1 is LGHDT and CDR2 is YNNKEL in the germline V gene (reference sequence). CDR3 protein: CASRQDGYSYNEQFF.

The rearrangement uses TRBV7-2 and TRBJ2-5. This CDR3 comprises 14 residues. The germline CDR1 and CDR2 sequences are SGHTA and FQGNSA. The CDR3 loop is CASSYGQPQETQYF.